The 23 T cell receptor beta chains reported below all come from one sample, sequenced in a study of blood T cell repertoires in COVID-19. Libraries were prepared by immunoSEQ multiplex PCR; TCRdb keeps only in-frame clonotypes and omits some of them. The repertoire holds about 350,000 clones, with approximately 90% as singletons. The sequenced material came from peripheral blood. Receptors originate from a young man with COVID-19, enrolled during active disease.

The V and J genes are TRBV12-3 or TRBV12-4 and TRBJ1-2, with a tentative D call TRBD1 (5 bases). CDR3 size: 13 residues. Deletions cut 5 bases from V and 4 bases from J, with 11 bases between. This CDR3 reads CASSPQGSYGYTF. The CDR3 DNA follows: TGTGCCAGCAGTCCTCAGGGATCCTATGGCTACACCTTC.

V is TRBV5-1 and J is TRBJ2-1, with TRBD2 matching 8 bases. This CDR3 has 16 residues. The junction had 14 bases not matched to a gene; V was cut back by 4 bases and J by 8 bases. Per germline, CDR1 SGHRS and CDR2 YFSETQ. CDR3 sequence: CASSILRGAGQDEQFF. CDR3 nucleotide sequence: TGCGCCAGCAGCATATTGCGGGGGGCCGGCCAAGATGAGCAGTTCTTC.

The rearrangement uses TRBV4-1 and TRBJ1-1, with D perhaps matching TRBD1 (6 bases). V shed 4 bases and J shed 4 bases, with 25 bases lying between them. Germline-derived CDR1 and CDR2 are MGHRA and YSYEKL. The CDR3 spans 18 residues. Written as DNA, the CDR3 is TGCGCCAGCAGCCTAAGATCCGTTCTCAGGGGCAGGCGCACTGAAGCTTTCTTT. As protein: CASSLRSVLRGRRTEAFF.

The CDR3 loop reads CASSLADTYNEQFF. CDR3 coding DNA: TGCGCCAGCAGCTTGGCGGACACCTACAATGAGCAGTTCTTC. V gene TRBV5-1 combines with J gene TRBJ2-1, with D maybe TRBD1 (5 bases). This CDR3 is 14 amino acids long. The germline V and J ends were trimmed by 0 bases and 2 bases, with 6 bases remaining between them. The germline V gene encodes CDR1 SGHRS and CDR2 YFSETQ.

The genes are TRBV10-3 and TRBJ1-1, with 11 bases fitting TRBD1. In germline, CDR1 is ENHRY, CDR2 SYGVKD. V was clipped by 10 bases and J by 5 bases; unmatched bases: 3. The CDR3 has 12 amino acids. CDR3 residues: CATGQGGTEAFF. The CDR3 region has the DNA TGTGCCACGGGACAGGGGGGAACTGAAGCTTTCTTT.

The J gene is TRBJ2-1, the V gene TRBV27, with 8 bases aligning to TRBD1. The CDR3 sequence is 15 residues long. Trimming at V came to 4 bases and at J to 8 bases, leaving 10 bases not matched to a gene. The V gene's germline CDR1 is MNHEY and CDR2 SMNVEV (reference sequence). The CDR3 coding sequence is TGTGCCAGCAGTTCCCTGAGCAGGGGGCAGGATGAGCAGTTCTTC. Encoded protein: CASSSLSRGQDEQFF.

The J gene is TRBJ2-5, the V gene TRBV5-4; 8 nucleotides agree with TRBD1. Germline CDR1 and CDR2: SGHNT and YYREEE (reference sequence). The CDR3 has 14 residues. V was pared by 3 bases and J by 5 bases, with 6 bases of the junction left unmatched. CDR3 residues: CASSSDRVWETQYF. The CDR3 nucleotides read TGTGCCAGCAGCTCGGACAGGGTTTGGGAGACCCAGTACTTC.

J is TRBJ2-2 and V is TRBV30; 9 bases align to TRBD1. With V trimmed by 1 base and J by 4 bases, 1 base remained unmatched. From germline, CDR1 is GTSNPN and CDR2 SVGIG (reference sequence). The CDR3 contains 14 residues. DNA of the CDR3: TGTGCCTGGAGTGGACAGGGGGGCACCGGGGAGCTGTTTTTT. Translated, it gives CAWSGQGGTGELFF.

The chain uses TRBV2 and TRBJ1-5; D unclear. Germline loops: CDR1 SNHLY, CDR2 FYNNEI. V gave up 4 bases and J gave up 7 bases, with 11 bases separating them. CDR3 size: 13 residues. CDR3 nucleotides: TGTGCCAGCAGTGTTAGGGAGGGCCAGCCCCAGCATTTT. Translating it yields CASSVREGQPQHF.

This clone was observed a handful of times. This CDR3 reads CASSQDEVDTDTQYF. The CDR3 DNA follows: TGCGCCAGCAGCCAAGATGAGGTCGACACAGATACGCAGTATTTT. This chain connects TRBV4-3 to TRBJ2-3; D is unresolved. V dropped 0 bases and J dropped 2 bases, with 9 bases sitting between them. This CDR3 is 15 amino acids long. Germline V CDR1 and CDR2: LGHNA, YSLEER.

This clone has just a few counts. This sequence joins TRBV11-2 and TRBJ1-4; perhaps TRBD1 as D (6 bases). V lost 6 bases and J lost 0, with 17 bases in between. This CDR3 comprises 17 residues. Per germline, CDR1 SGHAT and CDR2 FQNNGV. CDR3 region: CASSQRSGAATNEKLFF. In nucleotides, the CDR3 is TGTGCCAGCAGTCAAAGGTCAGGGGCGGCAACTAATGAAAAACTGTTTTTT.

This clone was recorded only once. CDR3 DNA sequence: TGTGCCAGCAGTTACTCCCGGACTAGCGGGGGAGAAGGGAGCACAGATACGCAGTATTTT. Protein sequence: CASSYSRTSGGEGSTDTQYF. The V and J genes are TRBV6-2 or TRBV6-3 and TRBJ2-3; 13 nucleotides match TRBD2. Per the germline V gene, CDR1 is MNHEY and CDR2 is SVGEGT. V was pared by 0 bases and J by 0 bases, with 9 bases of the junction left unmatched. The length of the CDR3 is 20 residues.

The V and J genes are TRBV19 and TRBJ1-6, with D hard to call. Trimming shortened V by 5 bases and J by 8 bases, and 13 bases separated the two germline ends. This CDR3 comprises 14 residues. Germline-derived CDR1 and CDR2 are LNHDA and SQIVND (reference sequence). In DNA, the CDR3 is TGTGCCAGTAGTCCCCGGTTTGCGGATTCACCCCTCCACTTT. Translation: CASSPRFADSPLHF.

This rearrangement joins TRBV11-3 to TRBJ2-2; the match to TRBD1 covers 7 bases. This CDR3 has 15 residues. V shed 3 bases and J 0 bases; nucleotides not matched to a gene: 1. CDR1 SGHNT and CDR2 YENEEA come from the germline V gene. CDR3 sequence reads: CASSLGTANTGELFF. CDR3 nucleotides: TGTGCCAGCAGCTTGGGGACAGCGAACACCGGGGAGCTGTTTTTT.

The chain carries TRBV3-1 (or the pseudogene TRBV3-2) and TRBJ2-3; D remains unclear. Trimming removed 1 base from V and 4 bases from J, with 6 bases in between. The CDR3 is made up of 13 amino acids. CDR1 is LGHDT, CDR2 YNNKEL, per germline (reference sequence). CDR3 DNA sequence: TGTGCCAGCAGCCAAGTAAGCGCAGATACGCAGTATTTT. The encoded protein is CASSQVSADTQYF.

This chain uses TRBV6-2 or TRBV6-3 with TRBJ2-2; D gene uncertain. The CDR3 length is 14 residues. Trimming took 2 bases from V and 4 from J, leaving 8 bases between them. Germline assignment: CDR1 MNHEY and CDR2 SVGEGT. The CDR3, as DNA: TGTGCCAGCAGTTACGCCCACACCACCGGGGAGCTGTTTTTT. Translated: CASSYAHTTGELFF.

J is TRBJ2-2 and V is TRBV27, with D perhaps matching TRBD1 (5 bases). Trimming left V 0 bases short and J 6 bases short, with 14 bases between. CDR3 length: 16 amino acids. Per the germline V gene, CDR1 is MNHEY and CDR2 is SMNVEV (reference sequence). As DNA, the CDR3 is TGTGCCAGCAGTTTATCAGTCAGGGCAGAGGCCGGGGAGCTGTTTTTT. It yields the protein CASSLSVRAEAGELFF.

Comments on this clone: Germline and junction disagree at one end, which may indicate a read error. The V gene is TRBV6-2 or TRBV6-3, the J gene TRBJ2-7; maybe TRBD1 (6 bases). This CDR3 has 16 amino acids. The germline V gene has CDR1 MNHEY and CDR2 SVGEGT. The CDR3 region is CASSDSRGLASYEQYF. The CDR3 DNA is TGTGCCAGCAGTGACTCCAGGGGTTTAGCCTCCTACGAGCAGTACTTC.

CDR3 sequence (DNA): TGTGCCAGCAGTGATCCGGTCGTTAATCAGCCCCAGCATTTT. It specifies CASSDPVVNQPQHF. The rearrangement links TRBV25-1 to TRBJ1-5; the D is unclear. Looked up from germline, CDR1 is MGHDK and CDR2 is SYGVNS. The CDR3 sequence is 14 residues long. V was shortened by 3 bases and J by 4 bases, with 10 bases between the two germline ends.

The chain links TRBV3-1 (or the pseudogene TRBV3-2) to TRBJ2-3; maybe TRBD1 (5 bases). Looked up from germline, CDR1 is LGHDT and CDR2 is YNNKEL (reference sequence). V was pared by 1 base and J by 0 bases, with 8 bases between. The CDR3 covers 15 residues. This CDR3 is CASSQVGVSTDTQYF. DNA for the CDR3: TGTGCCAGCAGCCAAGTAGGGGTCAGCACAGATACGCAGTATTTT.

This clone was picked up one time. The rearrangement joins TRBV6-5 to TRBJ1-2; the match to TRBD1 covers 9 bases. Trimming cost V 7 bases and J 4 bases; bases outside gene matches: 7. The CDR3 consists of 14 residues. In germline, CDR1 is MNHEY, CDR2 SVGAGI. CDR3 DNA sequence: TGTGCCAGCACCGAGGGACAGGGAACCTATGGCTACACCTTC. It codes for CASTEGQGTYGYTF.

The V gene is TRBV2, the J gene TRBJ2-3, with 9 bases lining up with TRBD2. The germline V gene has CDR1 SNHLY and CDR2 FYNNEI. Trimming removed 3 bases from V and 4 bases from J; junction bases left unmatched: 5. The CDR3 spans 15 residues. CDR3 residues: CASSDFGTSPDTQYF. The CDR3 DNA reads TGTGCCAGCAGTGATTTCGGGACTAGCCCAGATACGCAGTATTTT.

The V call is TRBV9, the J call TRBJ2-1, with D possibly TRBD1 on 6 matching bases. CDR3 length: 14 amino acids. Germline V gives CDR1 SGDLS, CDR2 YYNGEE. Between the trimmed V and J ends, which lost 3 bases and 4 bases, there was a span of 11 bases. The DNA of the CDR3 is TGTGCCAGCAGCGGGGGGACACTTTACAATGAGCAGTTCTTC. This translates into CASSGGTLYNEQFF.